The present T cell receptor (beta chain) was sequenced within a study of T cell repertoires in cytomegalovirus infection. Study as a whole: Shared public TCR beta signatures pointed to both CMV infection and a matching HLA type. Study outcomes and limitations: Cumulative public TCR beta family frequency identified CMV carriers with the relevant HLA. HLA-C-restricted CMV-specific TCR beta clonotypes were dominant in the ex vivo response.

In regard to this clonotype: Its cognate antigen is unknown.

This CDR3 contains 15 residues. Trimming shortened V by 8 bases and J by 0 bases, and 14 bases separated the two germline ends. Germline V gene lookup returns CDR1 LNHDA and CDR2 SQIVND (reference sequence). From the reads, TCRdb called clonotypes with MiXCR, one entry per CDR3 protein. The table lists 450,000 to 550,000 distinct CDR3 sequences, roughly 42% of them singletons. The sequenced sample was cultured PBMCs, obtained from culture after CMV antigen stimulation. This chain uses TRBV19 with TRBJ1-5; D might be TRBD1 (6 bases). The source of this sequence is a human donor in good health (CMV status not recorded). Some clones in this sample may be carry-over from other donors' samples. Here the CDR3 reads CASLGQTYSNQPQHF. The CDR3 nucleotides read TGTGCCAGTTTAGGACAGACTTATAGCAATCAGCCCCAGCATTTT.